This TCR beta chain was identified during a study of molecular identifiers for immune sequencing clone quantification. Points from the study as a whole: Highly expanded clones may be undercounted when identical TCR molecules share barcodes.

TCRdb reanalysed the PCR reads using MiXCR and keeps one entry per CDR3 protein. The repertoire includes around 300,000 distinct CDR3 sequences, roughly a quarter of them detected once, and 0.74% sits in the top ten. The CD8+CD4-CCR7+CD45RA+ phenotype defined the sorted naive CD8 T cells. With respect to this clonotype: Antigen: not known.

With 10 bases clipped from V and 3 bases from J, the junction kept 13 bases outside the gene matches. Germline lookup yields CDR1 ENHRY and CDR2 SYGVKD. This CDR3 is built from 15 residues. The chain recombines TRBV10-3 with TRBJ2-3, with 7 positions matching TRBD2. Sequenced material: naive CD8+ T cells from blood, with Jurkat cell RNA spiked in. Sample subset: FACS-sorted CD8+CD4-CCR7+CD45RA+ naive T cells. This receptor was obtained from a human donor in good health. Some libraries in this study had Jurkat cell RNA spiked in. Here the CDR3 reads CATGSTGGSTDTQYF. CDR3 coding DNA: TGTGCCACGGGGTCGACGGGGGGAAGTACAGATACGCAGTATTTT.